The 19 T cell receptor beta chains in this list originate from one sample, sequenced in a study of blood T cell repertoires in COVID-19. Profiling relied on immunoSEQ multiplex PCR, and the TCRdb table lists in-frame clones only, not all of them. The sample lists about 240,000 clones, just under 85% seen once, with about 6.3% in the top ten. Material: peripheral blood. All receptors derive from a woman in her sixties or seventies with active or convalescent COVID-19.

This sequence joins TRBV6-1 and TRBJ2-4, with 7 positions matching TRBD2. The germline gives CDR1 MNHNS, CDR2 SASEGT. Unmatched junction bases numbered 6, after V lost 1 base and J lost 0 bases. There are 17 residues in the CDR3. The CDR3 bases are TGTGCCAGCAGTGAAGGGGAACTAGCGATAGCCAAAAACATTCAGTACTTC. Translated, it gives CASSEGELAIAKNIQYF.

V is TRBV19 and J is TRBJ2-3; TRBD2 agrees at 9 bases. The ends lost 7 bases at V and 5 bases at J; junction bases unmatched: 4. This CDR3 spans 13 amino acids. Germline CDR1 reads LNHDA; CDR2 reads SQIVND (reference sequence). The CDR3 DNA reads TGTGCCAGTACGCGGGAGGGCCGAGATACGCAGTATTTT. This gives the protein CASTREGRDTQYF.

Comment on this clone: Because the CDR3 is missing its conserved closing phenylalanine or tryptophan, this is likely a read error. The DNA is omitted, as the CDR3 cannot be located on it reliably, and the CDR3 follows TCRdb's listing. The CDR3 loop reads CASSKTPREGNL. The chain joins TRBV21-1 to TRBJ2-7; the table names TRBD2, a call not compared with the DNA. TRBV21-1 is flagged as a pseudogene. The CDR3 region is 12 residues in length, termini included.

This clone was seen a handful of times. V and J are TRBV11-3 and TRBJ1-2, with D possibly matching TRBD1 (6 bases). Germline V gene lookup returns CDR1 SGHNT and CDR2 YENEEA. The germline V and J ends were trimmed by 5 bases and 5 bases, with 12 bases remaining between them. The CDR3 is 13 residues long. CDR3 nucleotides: TGTGCCAGCAGCCTGAGAAGGGGGTATGGCTACACCTTC. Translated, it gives CASSLRRGYGYTF.

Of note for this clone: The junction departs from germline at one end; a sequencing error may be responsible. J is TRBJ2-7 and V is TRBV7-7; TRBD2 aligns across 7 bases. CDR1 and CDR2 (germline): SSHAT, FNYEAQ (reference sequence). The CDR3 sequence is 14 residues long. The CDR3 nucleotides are TGTGCTAGCAGCCCCTTTGGGGGGGCCTACGAGCAGTACTTC. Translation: CASSPFGGAYEQYF.

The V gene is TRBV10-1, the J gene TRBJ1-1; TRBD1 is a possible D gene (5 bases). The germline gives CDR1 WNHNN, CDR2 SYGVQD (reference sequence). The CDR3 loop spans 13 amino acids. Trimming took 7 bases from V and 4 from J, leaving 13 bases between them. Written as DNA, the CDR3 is TGCGCCAGCAAACATCAGGGCGCCACTGAAGCTTTCTTT. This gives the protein CASKHQGATEAFF.

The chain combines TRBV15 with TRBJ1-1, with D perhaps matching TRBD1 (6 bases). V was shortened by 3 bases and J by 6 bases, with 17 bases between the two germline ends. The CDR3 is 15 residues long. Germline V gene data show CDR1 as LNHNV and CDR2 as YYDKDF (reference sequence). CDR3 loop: CATSSYAGAGSEAFF. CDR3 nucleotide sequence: TGTGCCACCAGCAGCTACGCGGGGGCGGGGTCTGAAGCTTTCTTT.

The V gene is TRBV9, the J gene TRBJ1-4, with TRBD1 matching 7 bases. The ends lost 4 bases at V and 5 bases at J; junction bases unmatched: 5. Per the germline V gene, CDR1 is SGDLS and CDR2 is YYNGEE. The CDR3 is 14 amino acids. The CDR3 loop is CASSPGTANEKLFF. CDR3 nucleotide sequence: TGTGCCAGCAGCCCCGGGACAGCGAATGAAAAACTGTTTTTT.

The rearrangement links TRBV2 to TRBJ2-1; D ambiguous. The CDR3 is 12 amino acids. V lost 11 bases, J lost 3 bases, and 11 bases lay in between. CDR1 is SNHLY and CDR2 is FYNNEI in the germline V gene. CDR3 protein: CAVRTFYNEQFF. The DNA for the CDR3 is TGTGCCGTAAGAACTTTCTACAATGAGCAGTTCTTC.

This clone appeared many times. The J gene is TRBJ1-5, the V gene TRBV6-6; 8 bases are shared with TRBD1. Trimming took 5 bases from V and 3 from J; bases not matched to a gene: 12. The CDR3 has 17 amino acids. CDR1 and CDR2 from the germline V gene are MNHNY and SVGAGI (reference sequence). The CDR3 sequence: CASSQPPRGQYNQPQHF. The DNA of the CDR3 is TGTGCCAGCAGTCAGCCGCCCAGGGGGCAGTACAATCAGCCCCAGCATTTT.

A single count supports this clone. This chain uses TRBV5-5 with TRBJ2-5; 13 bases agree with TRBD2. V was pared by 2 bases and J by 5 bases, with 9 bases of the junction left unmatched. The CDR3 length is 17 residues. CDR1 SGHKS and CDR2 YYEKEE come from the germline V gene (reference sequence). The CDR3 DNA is TGTGCCAGCAGCTTTTCCTGGACTAGCGGGAGTTATGAGACCCAGTACTTC. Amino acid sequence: CASSFSWTSGSYETQYF. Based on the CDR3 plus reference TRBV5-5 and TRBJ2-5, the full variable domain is DAGVTQSPTHLIKTRGQQVTLRCSPISGHKSVSWYQQVLGQGPQFIFQYYEKEERGRGNFPDRFSARQFPNYSSELNVNALLLGDSALYLCASSFSWTSGSYETQYFGPGTRLLVL.

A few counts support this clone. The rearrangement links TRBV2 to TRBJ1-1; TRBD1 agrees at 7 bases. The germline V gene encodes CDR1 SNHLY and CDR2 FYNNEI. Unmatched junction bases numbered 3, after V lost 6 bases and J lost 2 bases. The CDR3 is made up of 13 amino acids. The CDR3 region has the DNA TGTGCCAGCAGAGGGACAGAAAACACTGAAGCTTTCTTT. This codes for CASRGTENTEAFF.

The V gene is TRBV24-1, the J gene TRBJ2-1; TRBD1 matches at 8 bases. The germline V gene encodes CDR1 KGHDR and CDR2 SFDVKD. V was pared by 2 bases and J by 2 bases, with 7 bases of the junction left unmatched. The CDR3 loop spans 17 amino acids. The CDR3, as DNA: TGTGCCACCAGTGATTCCCGACGACAGGGGCCCTACAATGAGCAGTTCTTC. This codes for CATSDSRRQGPYNEQFF.

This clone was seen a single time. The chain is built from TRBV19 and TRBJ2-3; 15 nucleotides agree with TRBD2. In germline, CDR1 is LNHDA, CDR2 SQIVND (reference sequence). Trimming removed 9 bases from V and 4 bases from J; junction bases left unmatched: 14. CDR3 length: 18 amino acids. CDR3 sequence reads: CASSGTSGRWAGPDTQYF. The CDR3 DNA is TGTGCCAGCTCCGGGACTAGCGGGAGGTGGGCGGGACCAGATACGCAGTATTTT.

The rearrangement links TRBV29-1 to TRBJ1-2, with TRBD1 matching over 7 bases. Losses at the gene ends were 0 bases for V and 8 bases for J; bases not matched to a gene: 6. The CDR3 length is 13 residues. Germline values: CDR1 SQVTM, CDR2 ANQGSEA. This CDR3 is CSVEDRQGYGYTF. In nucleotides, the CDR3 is TGCAGCGTTGAAGATCGACAGGGCTACGGCTACACCTTC.

This chain's CDR3 is CASSPQTGGVNTEAFF. The CDR3 DNA sequence: TGCGCCAGCAGCCCCCAGACAGGGGGAGTGAACACTGAAGCTTTCTTT. The genes are TRBV5-1 and TRBJ1-1; 9 bases align to TRBD1. The CDR3 loop spans 16 amino acids. In germline, CDR1 is SGHRS, CDR2 YFSETQ. V was clipped by 4 bases and J by 0 bases; unmatched bases: 7.

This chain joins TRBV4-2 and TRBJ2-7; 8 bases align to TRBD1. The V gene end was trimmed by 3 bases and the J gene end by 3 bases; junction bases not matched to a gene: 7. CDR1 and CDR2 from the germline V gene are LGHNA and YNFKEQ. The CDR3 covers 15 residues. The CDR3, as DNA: TGTGCCAGCAGCCAGGCTGACAGGGGAGGCTACGAGCAGTACTTC. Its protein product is CASSQADRGGYEQYF.

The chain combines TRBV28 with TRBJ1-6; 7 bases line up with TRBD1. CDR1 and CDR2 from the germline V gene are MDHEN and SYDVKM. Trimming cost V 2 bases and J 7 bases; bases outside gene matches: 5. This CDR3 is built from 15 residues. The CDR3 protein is CASSLTGTANSPLHF. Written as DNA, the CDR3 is TGTGCCAGCAGTTTAACCGGGACAGCCAATTCACCCCTCCACTTT.

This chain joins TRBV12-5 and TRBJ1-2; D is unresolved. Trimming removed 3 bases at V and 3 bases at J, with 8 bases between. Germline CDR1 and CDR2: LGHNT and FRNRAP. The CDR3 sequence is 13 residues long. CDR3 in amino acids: CASGFRGDYGYTF. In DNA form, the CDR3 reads TGTGCTAGTGGTTTCCGGGGTGACTATGGCTACACCTTC.